This T cell receptor beta chain derives from a study of graft-versus-host responses after intestinal transplantation. Overall study context: Grafts were multivisceral, liver-intestinal, or isolated intestinal. Tacrolimus and steroids were given for around three years to all recipients after anti-thymocyte globulin induction. Findings of the study overall: The marrow of recipients harbored GvH clones, and ileum or blood showed some of them first. Some patients had graft-donor T cell macrochimerism, and their allografts showed high graft-versus-host to host-versus-graft clonal ratios.

The CDR3 is 14 residues long. Germline V gene data show CDR1 as SGHTA and CDR2 as FQGNSA. This clone is a singleton in its sample. Antigen: not known. The graft tissue was processed, and this released both intraepithelial and lamina propria lymphocytes. Using immunoSEQ multiplex PCR, the repertoire was profiled, and TCRdb retains in-frame clones only, with some absent. The sample holds roughly 3,900 clones, 65% to 90% seen once. The J gene is TRBJ2-5, the V gene TRBV7-2, with 7 bases aligning to TRBD2. The J call is in doubt because the DNA end fits TRBJ2-7 better. This clonotype was sampled from a human patient who received an intestinal transplant, so some T cells may come from the graft donor. The specimen comprised ileum tissue, sampled approximately 660 days after intestinal transplant. CDR3 protein: CASSPVGGGYEQYF. CDR3 nucleotides: TGTGCCAGCAGCCCCGTGGGGGGGGGCTACGAGCAGTACTTC.